The sequence of this TCR beta chain was determined in a study of cytomegalovirus exposure and HLA in healthy donors. The PCR used 60 Vbeta and 13 Jbeta primers. TCRdb keeps only in-frame clones here, not all; method: immunoSEQ multiplex PCR. The repertoire holds about 93,000 clones, with roughly 72% as singletons. Germline CDR1 and CDR2: SGHRS and YFSETQ. The CDR3 totals 15 residues. Trimming cost V 0 bases and J 2 bases, with 11 bases left between them. The V gene is TRBV5-1, the J gene TRBJ1-1; weak D call: TRBD1 (6 bases). The material sequenced was PBMCs. This receptor was identified in a man younger than 45 in good health and CMV-seronegative. CDR3 protein: CASSLVQGPNTEAFF. The CDR3 DNA is TGCGCCAGCAGCTTGGTCCAGGGGCCAAACACTGAAGCTTTCTTT.